Described below is a single T cell receptor (beta chain) sequence and its context. The antigen remains unidentified. The V end lost 2 bases, the J end lost 5 bases, and 11 bases lay between the germline ends. CDR3 size: 14 residues. Germline V gene data show CDR1 as SGHRS and CDR2 as YFSETQ. The record originates from a study of shared clonotypes between healthy human individuals. General study results and limits: Memory subsets had estimated richness that was generally smaller than that of naive subsets. Tissues were not sampled, only blood, and their repertoires likely differ.

Terminally differentiated effector memory CD45RA+ cells were excluded from the naive CD8 cells, which were CD45RO-negative and positively selected for CCR7. Every immunoSEQ plate was one replicate of a subset's evenly spread DNA. The data were produced by immunoSEQ multiplex PCR, yet TCRdb's version contains in-frame clones alone and is incomplete. The sample gives under 850,000 clones, 90% to 95% of which show up once; under 30% is in the top ten. The genes are TRBV5-1 and TRBJ2-1; weak D call: TRBD2 (5 bases). This TCR derives from a young man in good health. The sample comprised naive CD8+ T cells sorted from blood. CDR3 nucleotide sequence: TGCGCCAGCAGCTTCAGAGCGGTCAACAATGAGCAGTTCTTC. Its translation is CASSFRAVNNEQFF.